This T cell receptor beta chain comes out of a study of blood T cell repertoires in COVID-19. Study information: Specimens from acute and convalescent COVID-19 originated in the United States, Italy and Spain.

This clone was observed once. Per the original data handling: The authors estimated nucleated cell counts from reference gene primer amplification. TCRdb's copy holds only in-frame clones and misses some; the assay was immunoSEQ multiplex PCR. The V and J calls and clone size come from that table; D and trimming were worked out from the DNA. The sample carries some 110,000 clones, about nine tenths recorded once. Germline CDR1 reads MNHEY; CDR2 reads SMNVEV (reference sequence). The CDR3 has 15 residues. The junction had 4 bases not matched to a gene; V was cut back by 0 bases and J by 6 bases. The chain employs TRBV27 and TRBJ2-2, with 7 positions matching TRBD1. The source of this sequence is a man aged 35 to 55 with acute or convalescent COVID-19. Sequencing was carried out using peripheral blood. The CDR3 coding sequence is TGTGCCAGCAGTTTATCGATGGGACAGCCCGGGGAGCTGTTTTTT. It translates to CASSLSMGQPGELFF.